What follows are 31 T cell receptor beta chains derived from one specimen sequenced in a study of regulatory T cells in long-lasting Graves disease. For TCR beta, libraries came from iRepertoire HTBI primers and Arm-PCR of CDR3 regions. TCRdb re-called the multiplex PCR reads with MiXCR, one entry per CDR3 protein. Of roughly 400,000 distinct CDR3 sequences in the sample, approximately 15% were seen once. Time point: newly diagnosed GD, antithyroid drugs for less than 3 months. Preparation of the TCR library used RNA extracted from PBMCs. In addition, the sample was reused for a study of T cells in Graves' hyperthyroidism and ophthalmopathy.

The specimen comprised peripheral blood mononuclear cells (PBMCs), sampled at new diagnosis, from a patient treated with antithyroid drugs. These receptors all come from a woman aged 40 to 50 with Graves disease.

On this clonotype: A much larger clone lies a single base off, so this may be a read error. CDR3 sequence: CASSQVQVSNTGEPFF. For the CDR3, the DNA is TGTGCCAGCAGCCAAGTTCAGGTTTCGAACACCGGGGAGCCGTTTTTT. The V and J genes are TRBV3-1 and TRBJ2-2, with D tentatively TRBD2 (5 bases). The germline gives CDR1 LGHDT, CDR2 YNNKEL (reference sequence). This CDR3 is built from 16 residues. The full variable domain, in which reference TRBV3-1 and TRBJ2-2 provide the parts outside the CDR3, is DTAVSQTPKYLVTQMGNDKSIKCEQNLGHDTMYWYKQDSKKFLKIMFSYNNKELIINETVPNRFSPKSPDKAHLNLHINSLELGDSAVYFCASSQVQVSNTGEPFFGEGSRLTVL.

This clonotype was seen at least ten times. CDR3 in DNA: TGCAGTGCACTACTAGCGGGAGGGGTAAATGAGCAGTTCTTC. Translating it yields CSALLAGGVNEQFF. The V call is TRBV20-1, the J call TRBJ2-1; 13 bases align to TRBD2. This CDR3 spans 14 amino acids. Germline V gives CDR1 DFQATT, CDR2 SNEGSKA (reference sequence). The ends lost 6 bases at V and 7 bases at J; junction bases unmatched: 6.

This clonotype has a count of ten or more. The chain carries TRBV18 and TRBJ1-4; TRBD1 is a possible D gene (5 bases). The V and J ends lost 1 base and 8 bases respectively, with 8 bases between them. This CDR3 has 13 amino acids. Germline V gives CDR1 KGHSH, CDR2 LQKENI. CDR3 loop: CASSPRGNEKLFF. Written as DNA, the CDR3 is TGTGCCAGCTCACCACGGGGGAACGAAAAACTGTTTTTT. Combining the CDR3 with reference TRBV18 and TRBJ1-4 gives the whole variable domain NAGVMQNPRHLVRRRGQEARLRCSPMKGHSHVYWYRQLPEEGLKFMVYLQKENIIDESGMPKERFSAEFPKEGPSILRIQQVVRGDSAAYFCASSPRGNEKLFFGSGTQLSVL.

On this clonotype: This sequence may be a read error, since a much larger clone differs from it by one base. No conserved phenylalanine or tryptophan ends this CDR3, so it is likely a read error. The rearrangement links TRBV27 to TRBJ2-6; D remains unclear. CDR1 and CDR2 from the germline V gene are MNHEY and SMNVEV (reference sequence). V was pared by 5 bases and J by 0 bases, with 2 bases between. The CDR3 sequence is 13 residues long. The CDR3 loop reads CASSISGANVLTI. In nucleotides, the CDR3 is TGTGCCAGCAGTATCTCTGGGGCCAACGTCCTGACTATC.

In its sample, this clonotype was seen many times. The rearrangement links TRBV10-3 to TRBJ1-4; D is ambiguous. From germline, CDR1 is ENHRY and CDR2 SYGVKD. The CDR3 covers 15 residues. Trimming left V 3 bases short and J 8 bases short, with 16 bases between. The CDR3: CAISEEGSASEKLFF. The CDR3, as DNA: TGTGCCATCAGTGAAGAGGGCAGCGCCAGCGAAAAACTGTTTTTT.

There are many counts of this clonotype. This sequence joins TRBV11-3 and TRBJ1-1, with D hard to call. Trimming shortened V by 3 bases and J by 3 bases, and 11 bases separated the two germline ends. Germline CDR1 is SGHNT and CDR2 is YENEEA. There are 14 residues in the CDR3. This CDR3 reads CASSFNPGDTEAFF. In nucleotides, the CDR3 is TGTGCCAGCAGCTTCAACCCCGGGGACACTGAAGCTTTCTTT.

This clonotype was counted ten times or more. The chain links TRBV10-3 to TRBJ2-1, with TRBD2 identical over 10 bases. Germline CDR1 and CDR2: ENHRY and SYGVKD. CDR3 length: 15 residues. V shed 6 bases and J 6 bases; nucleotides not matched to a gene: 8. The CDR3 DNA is TGTGCCATCAGCCAAAGCGGGAGGGCAGGCAATGAGCAGTTCTTC. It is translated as CAISQSGRAGNEQFF.

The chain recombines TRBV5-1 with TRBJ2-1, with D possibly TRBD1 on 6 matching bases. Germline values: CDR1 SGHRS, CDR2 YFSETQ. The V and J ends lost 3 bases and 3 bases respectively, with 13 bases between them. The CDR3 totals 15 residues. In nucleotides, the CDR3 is TGCGCCAGCAGCTCATCCGGGACACACTACAATGAGCAGTTCTTC. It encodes CASSSSGTHYNEQFF.

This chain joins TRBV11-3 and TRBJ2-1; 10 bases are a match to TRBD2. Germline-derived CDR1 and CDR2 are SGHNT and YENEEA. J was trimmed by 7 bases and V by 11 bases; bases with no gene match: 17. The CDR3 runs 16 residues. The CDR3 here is CALFGLADPGPNEQFF. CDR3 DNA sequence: TGTGCCCTTTTCGGACTAGCGGACCCGGGTCCGAATGAGCAGTTCTTC. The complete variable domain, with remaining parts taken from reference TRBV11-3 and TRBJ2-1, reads EAGVVQSPRYKIIEKKQPVAFWCNPISGHNTLYWYLQNLGQGPELLIRYENEEAVDDSQLPKDRFSAERLKGVDSTLKIQPAELGDSAVYLCALFGLADPGPNEQFFGPGTRLTVL.

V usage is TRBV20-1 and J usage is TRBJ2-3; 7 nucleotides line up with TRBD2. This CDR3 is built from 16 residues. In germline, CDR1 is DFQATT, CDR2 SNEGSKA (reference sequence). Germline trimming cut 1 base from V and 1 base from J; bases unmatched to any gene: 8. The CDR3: CSARVPRGVGTDTQYF. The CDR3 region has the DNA TGCAGTGCTAGAGTACCTCGGGGGGTGGGCACAGATACGCAGTATTTT.

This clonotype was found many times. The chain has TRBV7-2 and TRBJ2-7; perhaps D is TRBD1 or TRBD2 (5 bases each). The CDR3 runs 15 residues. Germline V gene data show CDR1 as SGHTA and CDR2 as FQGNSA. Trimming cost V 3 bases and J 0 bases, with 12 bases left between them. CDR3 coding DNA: TGTGCCAGCAGCTTCCGGGGCCCAAGCTCCTACGAGCAGTACTTC. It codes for CASSFRGPSSYEQYF.

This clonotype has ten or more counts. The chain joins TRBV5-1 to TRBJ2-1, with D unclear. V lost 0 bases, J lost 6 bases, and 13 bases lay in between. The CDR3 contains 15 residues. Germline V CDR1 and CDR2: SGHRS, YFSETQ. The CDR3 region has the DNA TGCGCCAGCAGCTTGGGACGTCTTAGTACCAATGAGCAGTTCTTC. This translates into CASSLGRLSTNEQFF.

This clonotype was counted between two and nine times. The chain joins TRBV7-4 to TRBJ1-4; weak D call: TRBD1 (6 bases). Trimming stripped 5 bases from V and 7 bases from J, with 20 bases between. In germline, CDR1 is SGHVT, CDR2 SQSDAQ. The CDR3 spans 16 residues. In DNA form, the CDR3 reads TGTGCCAGCAGCGTAGTCGTCAGGGGCCCTGGTGAAAAACTGTTTTTT. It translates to CASSVVVRGPGEKLFF.

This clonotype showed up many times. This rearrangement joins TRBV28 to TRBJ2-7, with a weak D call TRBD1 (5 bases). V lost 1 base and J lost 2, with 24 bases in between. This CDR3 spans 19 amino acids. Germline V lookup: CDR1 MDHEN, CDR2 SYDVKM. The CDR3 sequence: CASSLYLTITRQQTYEQYF. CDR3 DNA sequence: TGTGCCAGCAGTTTATACCTCACGATAACCCGACAGCAGACCTACGAGCAGTACTTC.

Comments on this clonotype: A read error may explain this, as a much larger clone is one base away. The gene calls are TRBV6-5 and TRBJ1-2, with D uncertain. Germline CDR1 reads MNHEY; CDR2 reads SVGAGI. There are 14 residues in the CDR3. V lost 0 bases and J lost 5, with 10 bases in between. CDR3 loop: CASSYSTQRYGYTF. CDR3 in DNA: TGTGCCAGCAGTTACTCGACACAGAGATATGGCTACACCTTC.

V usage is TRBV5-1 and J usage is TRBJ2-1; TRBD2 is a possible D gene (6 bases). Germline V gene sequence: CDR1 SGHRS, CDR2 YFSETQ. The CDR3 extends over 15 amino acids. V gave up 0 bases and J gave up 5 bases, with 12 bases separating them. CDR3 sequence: CASSLGGGLDNEQFF. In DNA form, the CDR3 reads TGCGCCAGCAGCTTGGGTGGAGGGTTGGACAATGAGCAGTTCTTC.

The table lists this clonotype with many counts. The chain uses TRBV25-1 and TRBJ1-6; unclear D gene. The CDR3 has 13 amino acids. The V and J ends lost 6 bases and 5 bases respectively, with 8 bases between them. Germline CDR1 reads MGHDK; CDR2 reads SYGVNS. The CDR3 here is CASRRRDNSPLHF. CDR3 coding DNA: TGTGCCAGCAGGAGGAGGGATAATTCACCCCTCCACTTT.

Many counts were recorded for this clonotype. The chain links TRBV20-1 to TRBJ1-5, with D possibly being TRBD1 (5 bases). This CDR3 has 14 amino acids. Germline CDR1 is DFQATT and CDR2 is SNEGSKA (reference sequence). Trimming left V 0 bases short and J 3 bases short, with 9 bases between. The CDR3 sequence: CSARDWGYNQPQHF. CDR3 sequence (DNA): TGCAGTGCTAGAGATTGGGGGTACAATCAGCCCCAGCATTTT.

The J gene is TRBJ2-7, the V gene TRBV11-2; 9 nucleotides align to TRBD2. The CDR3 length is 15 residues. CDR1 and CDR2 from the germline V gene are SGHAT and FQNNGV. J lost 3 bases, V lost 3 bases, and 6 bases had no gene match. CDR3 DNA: TGTGCCAGCAGCTTCTCTCGGACTAGCGACTACGAGCAGTACTTC. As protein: CASSFSRTSDYEQYF.

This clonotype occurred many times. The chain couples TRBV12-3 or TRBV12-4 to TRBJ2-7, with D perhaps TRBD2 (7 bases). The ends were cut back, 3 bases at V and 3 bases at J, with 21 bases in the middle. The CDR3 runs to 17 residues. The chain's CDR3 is CASSFFSGTRRGYEQYF. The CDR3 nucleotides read TGTGCCAGCAGTTTCTTCAGCGGGACACGGAGAGGCTACGAGCAGTACTTC.

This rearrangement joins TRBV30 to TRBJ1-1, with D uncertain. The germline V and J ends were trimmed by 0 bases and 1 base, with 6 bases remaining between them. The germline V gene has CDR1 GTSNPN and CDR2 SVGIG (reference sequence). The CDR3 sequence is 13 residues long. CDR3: CAWSVIGNTEAFF. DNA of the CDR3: TGTGCCTGGAGTGTAATTGGGAACACTGAAGCTTTCTTT.

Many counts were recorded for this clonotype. In DNA form, the CDR3 reads TGTGCCAGCAGCTTAAATCAGGACACTGAAGCTTTCTTT. Its translation: CASSLNQDTEAFF. This chain uses TRBV7-3 with TRBJ1-1; the D is unclear. This CDR3 region has 13 residues. The germline V gene encodes CDR1 SGHTA and CDR2 FQGTGA. Trimming took off 1 base at V and 3 bases at J, with 6 bases between the two ends.

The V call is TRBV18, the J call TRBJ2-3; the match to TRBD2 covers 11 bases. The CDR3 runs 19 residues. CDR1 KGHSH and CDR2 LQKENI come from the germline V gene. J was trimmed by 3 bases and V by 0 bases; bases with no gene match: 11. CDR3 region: CASSPPRLGSGRDTDTQYF. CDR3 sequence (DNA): TGTGCCAGCTCACCACCGCGGCTTGGTAGCGGGAGGGATACAGATACGCAGTATTTT. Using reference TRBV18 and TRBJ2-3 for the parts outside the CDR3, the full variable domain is NAGVMQNPRHLVRRRGQEARLRCSPMKGHSHVYWYRQLPEEGLKFMVYLQKENIIDESGMPKERFSAEFPKEGPSILRIQQVVRGDSAAYFCASSPPRLGSGRDTDTQYFGPGTRLTVL.

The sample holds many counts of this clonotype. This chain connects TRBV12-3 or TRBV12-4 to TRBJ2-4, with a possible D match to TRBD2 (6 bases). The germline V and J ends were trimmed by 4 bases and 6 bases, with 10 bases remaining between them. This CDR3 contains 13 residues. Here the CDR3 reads CASSWGAGNIQYF. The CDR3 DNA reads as TGTGCCAGCAGTTGGGGAGCGGGAAACATTCAGTACTTC.

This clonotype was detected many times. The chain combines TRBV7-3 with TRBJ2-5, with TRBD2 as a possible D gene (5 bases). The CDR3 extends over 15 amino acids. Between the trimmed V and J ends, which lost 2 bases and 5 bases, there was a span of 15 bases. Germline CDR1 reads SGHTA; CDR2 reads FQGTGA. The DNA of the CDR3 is TGTGCCAGCAGCTTATCTGCTAGCATGACGGAGACCCAGTACTTC. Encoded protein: CASSLSASMTETQYF. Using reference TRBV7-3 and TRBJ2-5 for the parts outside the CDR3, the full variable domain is GAGVSQTPSNKVTEKGKYVELRCDPISGHTALYWYRQSLGQGPEFLIYFQGTGAADDSGLPNDRFFAVRPEGSVSTLKIQRTERGDSAVYLCASSLSASMTETQYFGPGTRLLVL.

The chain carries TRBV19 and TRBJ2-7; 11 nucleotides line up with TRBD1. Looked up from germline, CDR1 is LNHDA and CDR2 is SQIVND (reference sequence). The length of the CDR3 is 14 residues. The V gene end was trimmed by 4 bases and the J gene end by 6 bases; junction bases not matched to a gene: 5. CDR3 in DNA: TGTGCCAGTAGTACGACCGGGACAGGGGGCGAGCAGTACTTC. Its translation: CASSTTGTGGEQYF.

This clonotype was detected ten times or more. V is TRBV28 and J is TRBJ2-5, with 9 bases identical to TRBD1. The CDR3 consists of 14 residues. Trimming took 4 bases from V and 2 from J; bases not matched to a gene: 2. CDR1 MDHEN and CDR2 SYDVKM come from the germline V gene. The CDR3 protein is CASSWDRVQETQYF. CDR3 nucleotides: TGTGCCAGCAGTTGGGACAGGGTGCAAGAGACCCAGTACTTC.

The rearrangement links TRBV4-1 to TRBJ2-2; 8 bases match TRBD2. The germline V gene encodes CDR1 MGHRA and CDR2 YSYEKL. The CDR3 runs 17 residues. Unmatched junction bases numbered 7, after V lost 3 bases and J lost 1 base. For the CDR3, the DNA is TGCGCCAGCAGCCACCCCGGGGGGGCTAAGAACACCGGGGAGCTGTTTTTT. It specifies CASSHPGGAKNTGELFF.

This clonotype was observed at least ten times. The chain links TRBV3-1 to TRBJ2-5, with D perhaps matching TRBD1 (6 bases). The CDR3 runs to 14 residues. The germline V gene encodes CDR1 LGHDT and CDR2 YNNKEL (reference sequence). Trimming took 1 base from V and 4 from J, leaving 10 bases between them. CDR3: CASSQGPTGETQYF. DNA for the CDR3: TGTGCCAGCAGCCAAGGCCCGACAGGAGAGACCCAGTACTTC.

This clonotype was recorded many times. For the CDR3, the DNA is TGTGCCAGCAGTGAAATCGGTCTAGCGGGAGTTTTGGAGACCCAGTACTTC. Translation gives CASSEIGLAGVLETQYF. The chain recombines TRBV6-1 with TRBJ2-5, with TRBD2 identical over 10 bases. The CDR3 is 17 residues long. CDR1 and CDR2 (germline): MNHNS, SASEGT. V shed 2 bases, J shed 5 bases, and the junction held 11 bases outside the gene matches.

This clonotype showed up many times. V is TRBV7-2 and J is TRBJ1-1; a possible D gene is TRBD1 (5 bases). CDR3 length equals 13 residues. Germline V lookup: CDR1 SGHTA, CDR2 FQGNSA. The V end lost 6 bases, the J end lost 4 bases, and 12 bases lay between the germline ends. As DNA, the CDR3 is TGTGCCAGCAGGAAACAGGTCCCCACTGAAGCTTTCTTT. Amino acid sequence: CASRKQVPTEAFF. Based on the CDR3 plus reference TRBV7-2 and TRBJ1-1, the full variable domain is GAGVSQSPSNKVTEKGKDVELRCDPISGHTALYWYRQSLGQGLEFLIYFQGNSAPDKSGLPSDRFSAERTGGSVSTLTIQRTQQEDSAVYLCASRKQVPTEAFFGQGTRLTVV.